This TCR beta chain is drawn from a study of blood T cell repertoires in COVID-19 (dated by TCRdb to about 2020). Regarding the complete study: Samples from collaborators originated in the United States, Italy and Spain and spanned both the acute and convalescent phases of COVID-19. The repertoires were released in a freely available public database meant as a resource for research on the immune response to SARS-CoV-2. Samples were obtained from the ongoing ImmuneRACE study (first 160 participants) and from roughly 1,300 subjects provided by 6 global collaborators. HLA class I and class II types, where available, came from metadata supplied by the sample provider rather than from assay-based typing. The prospective study material was composed of cDNA or gDNA derived from T cells, B-cell-depleted T cells, or PBMCs. The sample metadata nearly always contained a de-identified subject ID, COVID-19 status, age in years and sex. The dataset comprised deeply sampled blood TCRbeta repertoires from subjects exposed to, actively infected with, or recovered from COVID-19. General findings and caveats noted by the study authors: The amount of clinical and demographic metadata varied by source and participant and was provided uncurated.

Each collaborating institution followed its own protocols to collect whole blood in K2EDTA tubes. Collaborator samples were shipped for TCRbeta analysis as frozen whole blood, isolated PBMCs, or DNA extracted from either sample type. The immunoSEQ Assay, a bias-controlled multiplex PCR, was used to amplify TCRbeta CDR3 regions from genomic DNA. The published analysis was carried out like this. The number of nucleated cells in each sample was estimated from the amplification of reference gene primers within the assay. Sequence reads were collapsed and filtered to measure the absolute abundance of every unique TCRbeta CDR3 rearrangement. Productive Simpson clonality was computed per sample as the square root of Simpson's diversity index over productive rearrangements. This is the immuneACCESS table as TCRdb keeps it, with only in-frame sequences that have V and J called. A part of the clones is gone; compared with another copy, unresolved V genes explain less than half, and the rest is unexplained. Clone size and V and J calls were adopted from that table, with D and trimming inferred from the DNA. The sample table records about 30,000 clones; 80% to 90% of these occur just once. The leading ten clones occupy around 15% of the sample.

From a lookup of the germline V gene (reference sequence), CDR1 and CDR2 are MNHNY and SVGAGI. Clipping removes 8 bases from V and 2 bases from J, with 4 as the unmatched junction base count. From the cysteine through the phenylalanine, the CDR3 covers 13 amino acids. Left in the record is the CDR3 DNA by itself, 39 bases read in frame from the first base. Turning to this clone: Its cognate antigen has yet to be identified. Base qualities are not at hand, and no much larger clone is one base apart.

The receptor was derived from a man aged 60 to 69 with active COVID-19. The specimen was peripheral blood. The chain is encoded by TRBV6-6 joined to TRBJ2-5; TRBD2 aligns with 8 central bases. The CDR3 reads CASCTSGQETQYF. The nucleotide sequence reads as follows: TGTGCCAGCTGCACTAGCGGACAAGAGACCCAGTACTTC.